The clone carrying this TCR beta chain has more than one count but fewer than ten. The data are from a study of early T cells in non-severe SARS-CoV-2 infection. TCRdb reprocessed the 5' RACE reads via MiXCR and lists one record per CDR3 protein. The sample lists fewer than 50,000 distinct CDR3 sequences; roughly 7% were seen once. This TCR came from an adult who was a healthcare worker with PCR-confirmed SARS-CoV-2 infection or an uninfected control (not recorded which). Sequencing was performed on whole blood.

In DNA, the CDR3 is TGCAGTGCGAGATCCCGAGGTAGATCAGCCGGGGAGCTGTTTTTT. The encoded protein is CSARSRGRSAGELFF. This chain uses TRBV20-1 with TRBJ2-2; D not certain. The germline CDR1 and CDR2 sequences are DFQATT and SNEGSKA (reference sequence). This CDR3 region has 15 residues. Between the trimmed V and J ends, which lost 6 bases and 6 bases, there was a span of 20 bases.